Listed below are T cell receptor beta chains from one sample, sequenced in a study of cytomegalovirus exposure and HLA in healthy donors. Profiled with immunoSEQ multiplex PCR; TCRdb holds only in-frame clones, not every one. The table records tens of thousands of clones, over 85% of them present only once. Sequenced input: PBMCs. These receptor sequences come from a man younger than 35 in good health and CMV-seropositive. Each CDR3 is given with its conserved first and last residue. The D gene is left open where the match is weak. Clone size is not always given. Where it is, it says once, few, many or a class for expanded clones.

D gene	V gene	clone size	J gene	CDR3 DNA	CDR3 protein
TRBD1	TRBV7-3	NA	TRBJ1-1	TGTGCCAGCAGCCCCCAGGGACAGGGGAACACTGAAGCTTTCTTT	CASSPQGQGNTEAFF
NA	TRBV7-9	NA	TRBJ1-1	TGTGCCAGCAGCCCTCAGGAGAACACTGAAGCTTTCTTT	CASSPQENTEAFF
TRBD1	TRBV10-1	NA	TRBJ2-7	TGCGCCAGCAGTGTTGGGACAGGGAGCGAGCAGTACTTC	CASSVGTGSEQYF
NA	TRBV13	NA	TRBJ2-3	TGTGCCAGCAGCTTAGGCGGTAGGGGTGAGACAGATACGCAGTATTTT	CASSLGGRGETDTQYF
TRBD2	TRBV10-3	once	TRBJ2-3	TGTGCCATCACCTCAGGGCTAGCGGAGACAGATACGCAGTATTTT	CAITSGLAETDTQYF
TRBD1	TRBV7-2	NA	TRBJ2-2	TGTGCCAGCAGCTTATCCGCTATGGGACAGGGAAACACCGGGGAGCTGTTTTTT	CASSLSAMGQGNTGELFF
NA	TRBV28	once	TRBJ2-1	TGTGCCAGCAGGACATCGGACAACCACAATGAGCAGTTCTTC	CASRTSDNHNEQFF
TRBD1	TRBV6-1	once	TRBJ1-4	TGTGCCAGCAGGAGGACAGGGTATGAAAAACTGTTTTTT	CASRRTGYEKLFF
TRBD2	TRBV5-1	NA	TRBJ2-3	TGCGCCAGCAGCTTGGCCTCGTCTAGCGGGAGCACAGATACGCAGTATTTT	CASSLASSSGSTDTQYF
NA	TRBV11-2	once	TRBJ2-5	TGTGCCAGCAGCTCCCTGGTCCCGACTAGAGGTGACGAGACCCAGTACTTC	CASSSLVPTRGDETQYF
TRBD1	TRBV4-1	NA	TRBJ2-7	TGCGCCAGCAGCCAAGATGGATTTCCGGGACAGGGTGTTTACGAGCAGTACTTC	CASSQDGFPGQGVYEQYF
NA	TRBV6-1	NA	TRBJ2-7	TGTGCCAGCAGTGGGGCAGGAACCTACGAGCAGTACTTC	CASSGAGTYEQYF
TRBD1	TRBV30	NA	TRBJ1-2	TGTGCCTGGCATCCTATGTTAGACAGGGGGCCTGGCTACACCTTC	CAWHPMLDRGPGYTF
NA	TRBV19	NA	TRBJ1-4	TGTGCCAGTAGACCAGCACAGGGTGTCAAGGAAAAACTGTTTTTT	CASRPAQGVKEKLFF
NA	TRBV19	NA	TRBJ1-1	TGTGCCAGTAGTATGCGGGCAGGGGCCAACACTGAAGCTTTCTTT	CASSMRAGANTEAFF
NA	TRBV5-1	NA	TRBJ2-1	TGCGCCAGCAGCCCGGACACTTACAATGAGCAGTTCTTC	CASSPDTYNEQFF
TRBD1	TRBV10-3	NA	TRBJ2-1	TGTGCCATCAGCAGGGACAGGGGAGAGAATGAGCAGTTCTTC	CAISRDRGENEQFF
TRBD1	TRBV4-2	NA	TRBJ2-7	TGTGCCAGCAGCCGCGGACAGGGCTACGAGCAGTACTTC	CASSRGQGYEQYF
NA	TRBV18	NA	TRBJ1-2	TGTGCCAGCTCACCCACAGGGATTGAAGGCTACACCTTC	CASSPTGIEGYTF
TRBD2	TRBV7-9	NA	TRBJ2-1	TGTGCCAGCAGCGCGGAAGTTGGGGGGGACTCCTACAATGAGCAGTTCTTC	CASSAEVGGDSYNEQFF
NA	TRBV18	NA	TRBJ2-2	TGTGCCAGCTCACCACGGGCTAGCGTTAACACCGGGGAGCTGTTTTTT	CASSPRASVNTGELFF
NA	TRBV4-1	NA	TRBJ2-5	TGCGCCAGCAGCCAGTGGGCCTCCGAGACCCAGTACTTC	CASSQWASETQYF
NA	TRBV19	NA	TRBJ1-2	TGTGCCACCGAGACAGGCTATGGCTACACCTTC	CATETGYGYTF
TRBD2	TRBV13	NA	TRBJ2-3	TGTGCCAGCAGCCTCGGACTAGACACAGATACGCAGTATTTT	CASSLGLDTDTQYF
TRBD2	TRBV7-9	NA	TRBJ2-5	TGTGCCAGCAGCTCACTAGCGGGAGAGGAGACCCAGTACTTC	CASSSLAGEETQYF
TRBD2	TRBV15	NA	TRBJ2-7	TGTGCCACCAGCAGGAGGACTAGCGGGGCGTTGGGCGAACAGTACTTC	CATSRRTSGALGEQYF
TRBD1	TRBV6-1	NA	TRBJ2-7	TGTGCCAGCAGGCGAGGACAGGCCTACGAGCAGTACTTC	CASRRGQAYEQYF
NA	TRBV19	NA	TRBJ2-7	TGTGCCAGTAGTGAGGGAAGGGGACTTTCCTACGAGCAGTACTTC	CASSEGRGLSYEQYF
NA	TRBV4-1	NA	TRBJ2-3	TGCGCCAGCAGCCAGAGCGCGGCCGCAGATACGCAGTATTTT	CASSQSAAADTQYF
TRBD2	TRBV10-3	NA	TRBJ2-3	TGTGCCATCAGGCTCAGCGGGCGCGGGAGTAGCCCAGATACGCAGTATTTT	CAIRLSGRGSSPDTQYF
TRBD1	TRBV5-1	NA	TRBJ1-4	TGCGCCAGCAGCAAGGGACAGGGGGCGACTAATGAAAAACTGTTTTTT	CASSKGQGATNEKLFF
NA	TRBV19	NA	TRBJ1-5	TGTGCCAGTAGTATTCAGGGCCGCTCGCATAGCAATCAGCCCCAGCATTTT	CASSIQGRSHSNQPQHF
TRBD1	TRBV28	NA	TRBJ2-5	TGTGCCAGCAGTTCCCCCCCCGGGACAGGGGGCTCTACCCAGTACTTC	CASSSPPGTGGSTQYF
NA	TRBV28	NA	TRBJ1-5	TGTGCCAGCAGCCTCATCGGTCTCCAGCCCCAGCATTTT	CASSLIGLQPQHF
TRBD2	TRBV19	NA	TRBJ2-7	TGTGCCAGTAGTCCGGGACTAGCGGGAAACTACGAGCAGTACTTC	CASSPGLAGNYEQYF
NA	TRBV2	few	TRBJ2-7	TGTGCCAGCTCAGGGGAGTACGAGCAGTACTTC	CASSGEYEQYF
NA	TRBV7-9	NA	TRBJ1-4	TGTGCCAGCAGCTCCGACACAACTAATGAAAAACTGTTTTTT	CASSSDTTNEKLFF
TRBD2	TRBV7-3	once	TRBJ2-1	TGTGCCAGCGGTTTAGCGGGCAATGAGCAGTTCTTC	CASGLAGNEQFF
NA	TRBV7-6	NA	TRBJ1-2	TGTGCCAGCAGCTTATCCCAGGGATCCTATGGCTACACCTTC	CASSLSQGSYGYTF
TRBD2	TRBV27	NA	TRBJ2-3	TGTGCCAGCCTGCCGGTCGTAGCGGGAGTGACAGATACGCAGTATTTT	CASLPVVAGVTDTQYF
NA	TRBV15	NA	TRBJ2-1	TGTGCCACCAGCAGAGAATCCATCCAGGTATCCTACAATGAGCAGTTCTTC	CATSRESIQVSYNEQFF
NA	TRBV5-4	NA	TRBJ1-4	TGTGCCAGCAGCTCCACTAACAGGGCAACTAATGAAAAACTGTTTTTT	CASSSTNRATNEKLFF
TRBD1	TRBV6-4	NA	TRBJ1-2	TGTGCCAGGATTAGCAGGGGGCTCAACTATGGCTACACCTTC	CARISRGLNYGYTF
TRBD2	TRBV4-1	once	TRBJ2-7	TGCGCCAGCGAGCTAGAAAACAGCGGGGGCGTACGATGGCAGTACTTC	CASELENSGGVRWQYF
TRBD2	TRBV4-1	NA	TRBJ2-7	TGCGCCAGCAGCCAAGACCCCACGAGGCGCGGGAGGGCCGGGTACGAGCAGTACTTC	CASSQDPTRRGRAGYEQYF
NA	TRBV7-2	NA	TRBJ1-2	TGTGCCAGCAGCTTATACGGTGGCTACACCTTC	CASSLYGGYTF
TRBD2	TRBV6-6	NA	TRBJ2-7	TGTGCCAGCAGGGGATCCGGGACTAGCGGGAACGAGCAGTACTTC	CASRGSGTSGNEQYF
NA	TRBV2	once	TRBJ1-4	TGTGCCAGCACTAGAGGGGGTTGGGAGGAAAAACTGTTTTTT	CASTRGGWEEKLFF
NA	TRBV5-1	NA	TRBJ2-5	TGCGCCACCACAACAGGGCTGAGCCAAGAGACCCAGTACTTC	CATTTGLSQETQYF
NA	TRBV13	NA	TRBJ1-3	TGTGCCAGCAGCTGGGGGCTTGGCTCTGGAAACACCATATATTTT	CASSWGLGSGNTIYF
TRBD1	TRBV9	NA	TRBJ2-6	TGTGCCAGCAGTAAGGGGGCATCTGGGGCCAACGTCCTGACTTTC	CASSKGASGANVLTF
NA	TRBV18	NA	TRBJ2-1	TGTGCCAGCTCACCAACGCTAGACGCCAATGAGCAGTTCTTC	CASSPTLDANEQFF
TRBD1	TRBV7-8	NA	TRBJ1-5	TGTGCCAGCAGCTTCAACAGGGGAGGCCAGCCCCAGCATTTT	CASSFNRGGQPQHF
TRBD1	TRBV5-1	once	TRBJ2-7	TGCGCCAGTACTGATCCGGGACAGGGGGAATCATACGAGCAGTACTTC	CASTDPGQGESYEQYF
TRBD2	TRBV7-9	NA	TRBJ2-3	TGTGCCAGCAGCCCTAGCGGGAGGGCAGATACGCAGTATTTT	CASSPSGRADTQYF
NA	TRBV12-2	NA	TRBJ2-1	TGTGCAAGTCGCTTCGGGGCGGGAGTAGTCATCAATGAGCAGTTCTTC	CASRFGAGVVINEQFF
TRBD2	TRBV10-2	NA	TRBJ2-7	TGCGCCAGCAGTGATGGACTAGGGTCCTACGAGCAGTACTTC	CASSDGLGSYEQYF